This T cell receptor (beta chain) was recorded in a study of blood T cell repertoires in COVID-19. Methods used by the authors: Reference gene primer amplification gave estimated nucleated cell counts. Using immunoSEQ multiplex PCR, the repertoire was profiled, and TCRdb retains in-frame clones only, with some absent. The V and J calls and clone size were taken over from that table, and D and trimming were inferred from the DNA. The sample shows about 140,000 clones, 85% to 90% of them seen only once. The germline V and J ends were trimmed by 9 bases and 4 bases, with 16 bases remaining between them. Germline CDR1 reads KGHDR; CDR2 reads SFDVKD. The CDR3 spans 14 residues.

Sequencing was performed on peripheral blood. The chain carries TRBV24-1 and TRBJ2-3, with D perhaps matching TRBD2 (5 bases). The clonotype originates from a woman between 40 and 50 years old with acute or convalescent COVID-19. For the CDR3, the DNA is TGTGCCACCGCTTCCCCAGCGGCCTCAGATACGCAGTATTTT. Translation gives CATASPAASDTQYF.